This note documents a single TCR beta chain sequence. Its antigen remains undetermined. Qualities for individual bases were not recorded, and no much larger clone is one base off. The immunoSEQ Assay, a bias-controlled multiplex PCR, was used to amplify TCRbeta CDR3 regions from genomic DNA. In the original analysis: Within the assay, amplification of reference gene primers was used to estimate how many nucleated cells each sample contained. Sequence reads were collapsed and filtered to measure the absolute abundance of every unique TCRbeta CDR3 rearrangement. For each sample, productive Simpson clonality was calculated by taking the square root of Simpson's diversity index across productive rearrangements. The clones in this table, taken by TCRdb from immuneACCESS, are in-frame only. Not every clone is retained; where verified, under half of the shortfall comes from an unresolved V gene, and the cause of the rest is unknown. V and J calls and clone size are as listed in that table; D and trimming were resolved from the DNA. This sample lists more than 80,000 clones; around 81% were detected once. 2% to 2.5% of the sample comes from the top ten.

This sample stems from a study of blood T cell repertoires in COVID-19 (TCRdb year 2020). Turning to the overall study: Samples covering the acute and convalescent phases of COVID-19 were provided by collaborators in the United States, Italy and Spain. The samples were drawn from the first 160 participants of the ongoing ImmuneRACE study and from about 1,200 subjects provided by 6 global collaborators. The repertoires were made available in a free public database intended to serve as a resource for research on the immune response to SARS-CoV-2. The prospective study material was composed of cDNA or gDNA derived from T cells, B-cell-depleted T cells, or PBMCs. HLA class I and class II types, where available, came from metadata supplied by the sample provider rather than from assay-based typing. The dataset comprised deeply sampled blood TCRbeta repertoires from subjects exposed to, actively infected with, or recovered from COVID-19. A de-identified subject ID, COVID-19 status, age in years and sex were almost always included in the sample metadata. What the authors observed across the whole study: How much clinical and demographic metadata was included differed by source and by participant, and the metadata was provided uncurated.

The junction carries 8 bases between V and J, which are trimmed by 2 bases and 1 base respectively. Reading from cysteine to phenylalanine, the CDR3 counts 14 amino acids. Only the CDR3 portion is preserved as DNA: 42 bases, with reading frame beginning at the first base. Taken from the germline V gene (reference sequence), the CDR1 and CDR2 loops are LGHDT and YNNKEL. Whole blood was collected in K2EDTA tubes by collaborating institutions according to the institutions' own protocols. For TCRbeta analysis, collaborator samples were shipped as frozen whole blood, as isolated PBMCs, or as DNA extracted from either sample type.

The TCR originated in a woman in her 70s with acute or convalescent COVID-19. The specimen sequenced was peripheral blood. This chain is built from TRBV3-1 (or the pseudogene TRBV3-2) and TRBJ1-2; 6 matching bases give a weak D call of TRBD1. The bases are TGTGCCAGCAGCCAACGGGACATTAACTATGGCTACACCTTC. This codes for CASSQRDINYGYTF.